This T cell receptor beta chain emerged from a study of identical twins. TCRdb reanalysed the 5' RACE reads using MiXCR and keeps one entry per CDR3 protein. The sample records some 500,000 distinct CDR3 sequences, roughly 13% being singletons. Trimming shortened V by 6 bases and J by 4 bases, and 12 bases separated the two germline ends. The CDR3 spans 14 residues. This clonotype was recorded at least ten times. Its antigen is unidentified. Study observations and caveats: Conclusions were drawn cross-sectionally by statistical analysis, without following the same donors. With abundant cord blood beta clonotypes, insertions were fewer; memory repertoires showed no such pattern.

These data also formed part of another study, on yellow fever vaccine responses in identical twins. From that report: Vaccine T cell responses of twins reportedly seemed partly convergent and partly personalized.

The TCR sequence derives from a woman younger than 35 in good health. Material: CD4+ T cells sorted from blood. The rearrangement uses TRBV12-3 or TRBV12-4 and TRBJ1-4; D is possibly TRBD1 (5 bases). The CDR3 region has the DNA TGTGCCAGCAGCCGACTCGGGGGTAATGAAAAACTGTTTTTT. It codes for CASSRLGGNEKLFF.